This TCR beta chain is from a study of blood T cell repertoires in COVID-19. The germline V gene encodes CDR1 SGHNT and CDR2 YYREEE (reference sequence). The CDR3 runs 15 residues. V shed 4 bases and J shed 7 bases, with 21 bases lying between them. Clones were sequenced by immunoSEQ multiplex PCR, and TCRdb holds only the in-frame ones, with some missing. In the table there are around 270,000 clones, more than 85% of which are singletons. The source is a person in their late teens or twenties with COVID-19, enrolled during active disease. What was sequenced was peripheral blood. The V gene is TRBV5-4, the J gene TRBJ2-7; tentative D call: TRBD1 (6 bases). CDR3 region: CASSPTGATGKEQYF. Here the CDR3 DNA reads TGTGCCAGCAGCCCGACCGGGGCCACAGGGAAAGAGCAGTACTTC. Full variable domain (rest looked up from reference TRBV5-4 and TRBJ2-7): ETGVTQSPTHLIKTRGQQVTLRCSSQSGHNTVSWYQQALGQGPQFIFQYYREEENGRGNFPPRFSGLQFPNYSSELNVNALELDDSALYLCASSPTGATGKEQYFGPGTRLTVT.